These 8 T cell receptor beta chains originate from one sample sequenced in a study of blood T cell repertoires in COVID-19. Assay: immunoSEQ multiplex PCR; the TCRdb copy retains only in-frame clones and omits some. This table holds 180,000 or so clones, roughly four fifths found once. Material for sequencing was peripheral blood. These receptor sequences come from a man aged 45 to 65 who had recovered from COVID-19.

This clone was detected a few times. The V gene is TRBV6-6, the J gene TRBJ2-3, with 9 bases identical to TRBD1. This CDR3 has 16 residues. The germline gives CDR1 MNHNY, CDR2 SVGAGI (reference sequence). V lost 5 bases to trimming and J lost 2 bases; unmatched junction nucleotides: 8. CDR3 DNA: TGTGCCAGCAGTGTGACCGGGACAGGGAACACAGATACGCAGTATTTT. It specifies CASSVTGTGNTDTQYF.

This clone is a singleton in its sample. The chain recombines TRBV2 with TRBJ2-5; 9 nucleotides line up with TRBD2. Germline values: CDR1 SNHLY, CDR2 FYNNEI. The CDR3 consists of 14 residues. V lost 6 bases and J lost 6; bases outside the gene matches: 8. CDR3 amino acids: CASRGSSGSQTQYF. CDR3 nucleotide sequence: TGTGCCAGCAGGGGGAGTAGCGGGAGTCAGACCCAGTACTTC.

The genes are TRBV6-5 and TRBJ2-1; the match to TRBD2 covers 8 bases. CDR3 length: 16 amino acids. Per germline, CDR1 MNHEY and CDR2 SVGAGI. V was clipped by 0 bases and J by 6 bases; unmatched bases: 7. For the CDR3, the DNA is TGTGCCAGCAGTTACTCGAAAGCGGGAGCCCTCAATGAGCAGTTCTTC. This encodes CASSYSKAGALNEQFF.

The genes are TRBV29-1 and TRBJ2-2; 9 bases are shared with TRBD2. The ends lost 6 bases at V and 7 bases at J; junction bases unmatched: 6. The V gene's germline CDR1 is SQVTM and CDR2 ANQGSEA. There are 13 residues in the CDR3. This chain's CDR3 is CSVEGLAFGELFF. In nucleotides, the CDR3 is TGCAGCGTCGAGGGACTAGCTTTCGGGGAGCTGTTTTTT.

This clone has ten or more counts. The chain carries TRBV6-5 and TRBJ1-1; 7 bases fit TRBD1. CDR3 length equals 15 residues. Looked up from germline, CDR1 is MNHEY and CDR2 is SVGAGI. V lost 4 bases and J lost 1; bases outside the gene matches: 6. CDR3 nucleotide sequence: TGTGCCAGCAGTTCCCCCAGGACAGGGAACACTGAAGCTTTCTTT. Translating gives CASSSPRTGNTEAFF.

This chain uses TRBV6-5 with TRBJ1-2, with D perhaps matching TRBD1 (6 bases). V shed 10 bases and J shed 5 bases, with 14 bases lying between them. CDR1 and CDR2 (germline): MNHEY, SVGAGI. This CDR3 comprises 12 residues. Here the CDR3 reads CATRDNVYGYTF. Written as DNA, the CDR3 is TGTGCCACCCGGGACAACGTATATGGCTACACCTTC.

V and J are TRBV2 and TRBJ2-7; 7 positions match TRBD1. The trim removed 6 bases at V and 2 bases at J, leaving 7 bases unmatched. The CDR3 has 14 amino acids. From germline, CDR1 is SNHLY and CDR2 FYNNEI. CDR3 amino acids: CASSHRTGAYEQYF. In nucleotides, the CDR3 is TGTGCCAGCAGCCACCGTACAGGGGCCTACGAGCAGTACTTC.

The DNA for the CDR3 is TGTGCCAGCAGTACTCAGGGAAATGAGCAGTTCTTC. Amino acid sequence: CASSTQGNEQFF. The V gene is TRBV27, the J gene TRBJ2-1, with D tentatively TRBD1 (5 bases). Deletions cut 5 bases from V and 7 bases from J, with 9 bases between. The germline V gene encodes CDR1 MNHEY and CDR2 SMNVEV (reference sequence). The CDR3 length is 12 residues.